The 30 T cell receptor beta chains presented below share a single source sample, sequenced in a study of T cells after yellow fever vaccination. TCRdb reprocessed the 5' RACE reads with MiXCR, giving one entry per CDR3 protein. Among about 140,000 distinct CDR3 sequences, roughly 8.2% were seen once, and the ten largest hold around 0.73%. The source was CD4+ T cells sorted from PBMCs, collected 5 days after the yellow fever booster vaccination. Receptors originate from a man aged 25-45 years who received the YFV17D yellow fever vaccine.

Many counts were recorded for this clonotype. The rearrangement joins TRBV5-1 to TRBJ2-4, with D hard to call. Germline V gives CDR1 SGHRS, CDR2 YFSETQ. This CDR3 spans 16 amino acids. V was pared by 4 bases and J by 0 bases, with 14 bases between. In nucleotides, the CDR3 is TGCGCCAGCAGCACCGCCCCGCAGGTAGCCAAAAACATTCAGTACTTC. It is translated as CASSTAPQVAKNIQYF.

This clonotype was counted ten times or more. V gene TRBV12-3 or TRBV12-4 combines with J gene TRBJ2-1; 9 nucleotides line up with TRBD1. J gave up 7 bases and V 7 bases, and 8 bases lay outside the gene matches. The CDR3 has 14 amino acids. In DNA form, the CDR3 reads TGTGCCAGCACCCGGACAGGGGAAAAAAATGAGCAGTTCTTC. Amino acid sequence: CASTRTGEKNEQFF.

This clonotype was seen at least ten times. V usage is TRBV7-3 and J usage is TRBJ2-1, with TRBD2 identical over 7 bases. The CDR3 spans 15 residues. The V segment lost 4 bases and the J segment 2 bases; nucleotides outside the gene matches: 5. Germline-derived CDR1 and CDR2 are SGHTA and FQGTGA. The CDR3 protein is CASSSTSGTYNEQFF. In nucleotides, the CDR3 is TGTGCCAGCAGCTCTACGAGCGGGACCTACAATGAGCAGTTCTTC.

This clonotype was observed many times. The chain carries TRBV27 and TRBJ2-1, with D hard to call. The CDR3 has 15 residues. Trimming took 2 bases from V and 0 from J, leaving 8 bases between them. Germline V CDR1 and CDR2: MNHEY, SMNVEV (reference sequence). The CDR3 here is CASSLMRSSYNEQFF. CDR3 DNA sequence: TGTGCCAGCAGTTTAATGAGGAGCTCCTACAATGAGCAGTTCTTC.

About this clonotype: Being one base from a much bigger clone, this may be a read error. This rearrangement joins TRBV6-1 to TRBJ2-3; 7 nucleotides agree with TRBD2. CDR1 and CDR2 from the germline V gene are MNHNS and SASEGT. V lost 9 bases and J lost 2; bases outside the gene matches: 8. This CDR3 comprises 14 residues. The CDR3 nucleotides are TGTGCCAGTCGATTAGCGGGCTACACAGATACGCAGTATTTT. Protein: CASRLAGYTDTQYF.

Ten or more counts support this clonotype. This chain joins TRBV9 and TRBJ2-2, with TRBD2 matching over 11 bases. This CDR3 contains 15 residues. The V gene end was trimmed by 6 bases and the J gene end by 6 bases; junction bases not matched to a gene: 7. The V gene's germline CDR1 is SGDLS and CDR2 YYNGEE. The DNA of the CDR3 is TGTGCCAGCACCAGAACTAGCGGGAGCCCCGGGGAGCTGTTTTTT. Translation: CASTRTSGSPGELFF.

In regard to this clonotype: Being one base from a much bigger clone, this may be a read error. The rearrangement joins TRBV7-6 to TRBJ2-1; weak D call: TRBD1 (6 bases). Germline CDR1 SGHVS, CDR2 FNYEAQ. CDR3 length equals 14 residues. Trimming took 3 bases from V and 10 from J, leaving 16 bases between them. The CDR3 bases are TGTGCCAGCAGCTTCCGGGACACGGTGGGGGAGCAGTTCTTC. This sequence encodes CASSFRDTVGEQFF.

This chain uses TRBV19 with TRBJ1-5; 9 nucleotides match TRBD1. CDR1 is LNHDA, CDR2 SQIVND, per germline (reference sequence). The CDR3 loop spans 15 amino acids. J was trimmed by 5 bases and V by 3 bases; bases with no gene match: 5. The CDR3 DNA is TGTGCCAGTAGTATCCAGGGACAGGGCTATCAGCCCCAGCATTTT. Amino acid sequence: CASSIQGQGYQPQHF. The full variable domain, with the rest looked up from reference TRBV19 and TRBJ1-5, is DGGITQSPKYLFRKEGQNVTLSCEQNLNHDAMYWYRQDPGQGLRLIYYSQIVNDFQKGDIAEGYSVSREKKESFPLTVTSAQKNPTAFYLCASSIQGQGYQPQHFGDGTRLSIL.

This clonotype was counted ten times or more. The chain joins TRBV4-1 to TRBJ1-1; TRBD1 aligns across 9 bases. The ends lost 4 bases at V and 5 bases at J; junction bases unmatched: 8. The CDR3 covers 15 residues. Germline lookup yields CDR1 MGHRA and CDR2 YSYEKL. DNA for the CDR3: TGCGCCAGCAGCCGCCTGGACAGGGGATGGACTGAAGCTTTCTTT. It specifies CASSRLDRGWTEAFF.

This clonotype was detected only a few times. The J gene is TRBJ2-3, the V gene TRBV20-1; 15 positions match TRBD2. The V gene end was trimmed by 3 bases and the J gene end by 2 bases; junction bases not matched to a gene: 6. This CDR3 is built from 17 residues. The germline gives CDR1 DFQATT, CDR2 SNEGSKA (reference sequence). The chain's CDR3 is CSASGWTSGRDTDTQYF. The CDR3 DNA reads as TGCAGTGCTAGTGGGTGGACTAGCGGGAGGGACACAGATACGCAGTATTTT.

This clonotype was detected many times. In DNA, the CDR3 is TGTGCCACTCTGGACGCGGGTGAGCGAAACGAGCAGTACTTC. The encoded protein is CATLDAGERNEQYF. The genes are TRBV19 and TRBJ2-7; TRBD2 might be the D (5 bases). Germline values: CDR1 LNHDA, CDR2 SQIVND (reference sequence). There are 14 residues in the CDR3. The V end lost 10 bases, the J end lost 5 bases, and 21 bases lay between the germline ends.

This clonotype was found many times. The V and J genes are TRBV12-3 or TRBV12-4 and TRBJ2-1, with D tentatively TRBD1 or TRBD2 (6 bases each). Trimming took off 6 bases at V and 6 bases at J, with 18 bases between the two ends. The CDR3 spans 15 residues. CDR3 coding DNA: TGTGCCAGCAGCCGCAAGGGGGGACTGTTCAATGAGCAGTTCTTC. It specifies CASSRKGGLFNEQFF.

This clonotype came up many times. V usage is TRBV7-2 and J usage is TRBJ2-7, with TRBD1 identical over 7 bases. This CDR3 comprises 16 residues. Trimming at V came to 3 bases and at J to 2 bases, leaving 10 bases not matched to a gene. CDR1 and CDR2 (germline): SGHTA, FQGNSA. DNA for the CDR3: TGTGCCAGCAGCTTCCTCCCGGGACAGAGAGCCTACGAGCAGTACTTC. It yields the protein CASSFLPGQRAYEQYF.

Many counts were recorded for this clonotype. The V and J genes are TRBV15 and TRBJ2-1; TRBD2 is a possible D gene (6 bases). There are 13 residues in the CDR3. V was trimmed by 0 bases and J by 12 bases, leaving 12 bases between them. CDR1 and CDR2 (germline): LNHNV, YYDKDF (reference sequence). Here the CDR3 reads CATSRDLTRRQFF. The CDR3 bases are TGTGCCACCAGCAGAGATCTGACTAGGAGGCAGTTCTTC.

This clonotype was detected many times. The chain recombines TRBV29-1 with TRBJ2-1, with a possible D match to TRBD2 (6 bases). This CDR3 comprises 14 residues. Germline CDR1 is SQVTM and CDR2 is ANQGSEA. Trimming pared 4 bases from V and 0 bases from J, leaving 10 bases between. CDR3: CSVVRGLSYNEQFF. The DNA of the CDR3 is TGCAGCGTTGTAAGGGGACTCTCCTACAATGAGCAGTTCTTC.

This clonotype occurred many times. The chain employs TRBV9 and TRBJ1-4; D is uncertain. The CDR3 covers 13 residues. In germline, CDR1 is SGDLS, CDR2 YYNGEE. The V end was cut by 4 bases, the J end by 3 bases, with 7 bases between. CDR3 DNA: TGTGCCAGCAGCCCCGGGTCTAATGAAAAACTGTTTTTT. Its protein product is CASSPGSNEKLFF.

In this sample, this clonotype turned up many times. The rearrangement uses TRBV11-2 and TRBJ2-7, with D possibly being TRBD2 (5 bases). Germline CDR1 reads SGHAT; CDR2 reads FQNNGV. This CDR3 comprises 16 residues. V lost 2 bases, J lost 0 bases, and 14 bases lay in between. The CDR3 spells CASSLRPSGSSYEQYF. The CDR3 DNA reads TGTGCCAGCAGCTTAAGGCCGAGTGGGAGCTCCTACGAGCAGTACTTC.

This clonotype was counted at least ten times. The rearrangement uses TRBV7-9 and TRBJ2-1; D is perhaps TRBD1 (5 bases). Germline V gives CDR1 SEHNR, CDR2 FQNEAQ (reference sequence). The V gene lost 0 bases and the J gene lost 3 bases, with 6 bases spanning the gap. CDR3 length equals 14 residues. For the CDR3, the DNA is TGTGCCAGCAGCTTAGCCGACAGCTACAATGAGCAGTTCTTC. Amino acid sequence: CASSLADSYNEQFF.

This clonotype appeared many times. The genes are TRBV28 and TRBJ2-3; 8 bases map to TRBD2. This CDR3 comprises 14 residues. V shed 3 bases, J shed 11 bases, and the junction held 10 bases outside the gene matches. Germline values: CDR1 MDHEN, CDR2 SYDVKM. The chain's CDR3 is CASSFLGLAGRQYF. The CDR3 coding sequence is TGTGCCAGCAGTTTTTTGGGCTTAGCGGGGCGGCAGTATTTT. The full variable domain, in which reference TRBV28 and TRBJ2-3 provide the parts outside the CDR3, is DVKVTQSSRYLVKRTGEKVFLECVQDMDHENMFWYRQDPGLGLRLIYFSYDVKMKEKGDIPEGYSVSREKKERFSLILESASTNQTSMYLCASSFLGLAGRQYFGPGTRLTVL.

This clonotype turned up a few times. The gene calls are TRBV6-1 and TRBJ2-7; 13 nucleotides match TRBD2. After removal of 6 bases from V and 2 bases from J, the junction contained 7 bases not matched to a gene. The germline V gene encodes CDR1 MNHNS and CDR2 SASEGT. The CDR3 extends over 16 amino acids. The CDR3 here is CASSFLGLAGTYEQYF. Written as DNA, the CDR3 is TGTGCCAGCAGCTTCCTGGGACTAGCGGGAACCTACGAGCAGTACTTC.

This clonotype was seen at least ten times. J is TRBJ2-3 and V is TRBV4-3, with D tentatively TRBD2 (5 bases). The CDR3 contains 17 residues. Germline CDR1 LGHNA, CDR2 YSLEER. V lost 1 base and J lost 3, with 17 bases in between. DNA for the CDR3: TGCGCCAGCAGCCAAGGACCGAGAGGGCTAGCAACAGATACGCAGTATTTT. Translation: CASSQGPRGLATDTQYF.

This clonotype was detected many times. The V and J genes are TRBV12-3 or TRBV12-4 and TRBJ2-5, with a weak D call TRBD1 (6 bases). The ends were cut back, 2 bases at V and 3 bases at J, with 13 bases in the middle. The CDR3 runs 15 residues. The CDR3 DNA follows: TGTGCCAGCAGTTTACGGAGGACAGTGAAAGAGACCCAGTACTTC. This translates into CASSLRRTVKETQYF.

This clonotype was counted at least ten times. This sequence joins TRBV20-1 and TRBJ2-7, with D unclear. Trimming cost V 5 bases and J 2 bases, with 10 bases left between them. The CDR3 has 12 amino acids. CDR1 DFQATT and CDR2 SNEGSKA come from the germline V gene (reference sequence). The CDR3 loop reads CSAQRSTYEQYF. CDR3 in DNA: TGCAGTGCTCAGAGATCCACCTACGAGCAGTACTTC.

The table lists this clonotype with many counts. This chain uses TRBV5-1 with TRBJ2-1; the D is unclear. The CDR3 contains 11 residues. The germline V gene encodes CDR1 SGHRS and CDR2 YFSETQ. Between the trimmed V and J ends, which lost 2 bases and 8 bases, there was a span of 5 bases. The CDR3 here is CASSFNYEQFF. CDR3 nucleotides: TGCGCCAGCAGCTTCAACTATGAGCAGTTCTTC.

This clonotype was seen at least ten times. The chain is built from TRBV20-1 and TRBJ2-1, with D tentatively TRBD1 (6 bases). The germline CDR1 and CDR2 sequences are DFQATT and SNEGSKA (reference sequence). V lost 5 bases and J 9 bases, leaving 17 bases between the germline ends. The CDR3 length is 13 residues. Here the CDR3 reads CSASRQGRGEQFF. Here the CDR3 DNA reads TGCAGTGCTTCCCGCCAAGGCAGGGGTGAGCAGTTCTTC.

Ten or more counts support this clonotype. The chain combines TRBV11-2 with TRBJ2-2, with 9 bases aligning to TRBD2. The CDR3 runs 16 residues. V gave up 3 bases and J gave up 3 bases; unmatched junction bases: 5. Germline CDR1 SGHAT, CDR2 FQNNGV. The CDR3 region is CASSFRVAGDTGELFF. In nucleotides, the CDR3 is TGTGCCAGCAGCTTTAGGGTAGCGGGAGACACCGGGGAGCTGTTTTTT.

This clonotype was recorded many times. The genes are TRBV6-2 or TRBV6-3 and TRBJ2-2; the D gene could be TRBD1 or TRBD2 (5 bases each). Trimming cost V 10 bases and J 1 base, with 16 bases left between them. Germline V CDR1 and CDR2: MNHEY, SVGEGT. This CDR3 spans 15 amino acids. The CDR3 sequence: CATGGRGRNTGELFF. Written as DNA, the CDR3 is TGTGCCACTGGAGGACGGGGACGGAACACCGGGGAGCTGTTTTTT.

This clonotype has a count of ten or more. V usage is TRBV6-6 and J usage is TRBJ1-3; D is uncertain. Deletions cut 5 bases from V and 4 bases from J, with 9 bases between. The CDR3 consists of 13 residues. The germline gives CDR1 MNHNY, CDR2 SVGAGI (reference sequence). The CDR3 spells CASSPSNGNTIYF. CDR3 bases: TGTGCCAGCAGTCCTTCAAACGGAAACACCATATATTTT.

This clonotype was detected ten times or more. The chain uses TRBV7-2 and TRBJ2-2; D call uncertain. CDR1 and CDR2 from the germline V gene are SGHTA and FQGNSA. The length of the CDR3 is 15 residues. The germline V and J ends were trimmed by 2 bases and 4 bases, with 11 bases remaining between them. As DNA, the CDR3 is TGTGCCAGCAGCTTACCCCCGTTCTCCACCGGGGAGCTGTTTTTT. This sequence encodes CASSLPPFSTGELFF.

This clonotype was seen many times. The CDR3 DNA follows: TGTGCCAGCGGTAAGGCCGATAGCGGGAGGAATGCCGGGGAGCTGTTTTTT. Translation: CASGKADSGRNAGELFF. This rearrangement joins TRBV6-2 or TRBV6-3 to TRBJ2-2, with 10 positions matching TRBD2. The trim removed 8 bases at V and 6 bases at J, leaving 15 bases unmatched. The germline gives CDR1 MNHEY, CDR2 SVGEGT. This CDR3 spans 17 amino acids.